This T cell receptor beta chain appears in the sequencing data of a study of blood T cells in healthy people across ages. Study-wide results and caveats: A conclusive naive versus antigen-experienced comparison was prevented by the unsorted PBMCs. Diversity of TCR beta per million T cells declined in a roughly linear way with age.

On this clonotype itself: Its antigen is not identified.

CDR3 length equals 18 residues. CDR1 PRHDT and CDR2 FYEKMQ come from the germline V gene (reference sequence). The J segment lost 2 bases and the V segment lost 1 base, leaving 7 bases of the junction unmatched. Combining a sample-barcoded 5' primer with a J-beta primer mix, a second PCR ran for about 7 to 12 cycles. Every molecule of cDNA carried a tag from a template-switch adaptor with 12 random nucleotides. TCRdb reprocessed the 5' RACE reads via MiXCR and lists one record per CDR3 protein. The profile shows roughly 900,000 distinct CDR3 sequences, around 49% of them singletons. Sample: blood. This TCR came from a young man in good health. The genes are TRBV13 and TRBJ2-3; TRBD2 matches 12 bases. CDR3 in DNA: TGTGCCAGCAGCTTAGCCCGACTAGCGGGGGAATACACAGATACGCAGTATTTT. Translation: CASSLARLAGEYTDTQYF.